Detailed here is one T cell receptor beta chain. It lacks a known antigen. Per-nucleotide qualities are absent, and no much larger clonotype sits a single base away. The cohort was made up of roughly 670 healthy bone marrow donors. Cohort members were all nominally healthy when sampled, although unrecorded immune exposures were likely present. The donor tested CMV seronegative, placing the donor among the approximately 400 seronegative members of the cohort. Every donor gave a peripheral blood sample, and the peripheral blood mononuclear cells from that sample were used for TCR beta sequencing. The Qiagen DNeasy Blood Extraction Kit was used to extract genomic DNA from the blood cell samples. Library prep was done by the immunoSEQ multiplex PCR assay. The multiplex PCR relied on a mix of 60 forward primers for TCR Vbeta segments and 13 reverse primers for TCR Jbeta segments. The CDR3 region of rearranged TCR beta genes was amplified from genomic DNA by a multiplex PCR assay. Amplified TCR beta libraries were sequenced as 87-base-pair reads on the Illumina HiSeq System. The original pipeline was this. Across the 700 or so repertoires, a later analysis counted 75 million to 90 million unique TCR beta chains, approximately 10 million of which were shared by at least two donors. To remove PCR and sequencing errors, raw reads were error-corrected and collapsed into unique sequences using a nearest-neighbor algorithm that merged closely related sequences. V, D and J gene segments were assigned by aligning CDR3 sequences to IMGT reference sequences. For a sequence to be retained, a match of at least six nucleotides to both a V gene segment and a J gene segment was required. Rearrangements were classified as productive when the CDR3 lacked stop codons and remained in frame with V and J, and all other rearrangements were classified as non-productive. Following IMGT convention, CDR3 was defined as the stretch from the second conserved V-encoded cysteine to the conserved J-encoded phenylalanine. The earlier analysis of about 610 of the donors excluded sequences that lacked an unambiguous match to a single V gene segment. An earlier analysis of 587 of the donors classified V segments as functional when productive rearrangements were above 56.7% and as segregating when the standard deviation between donors was above 5%. A statistical classification framework was built to diagnose cytomegalovirus status from the catalog of TCR beta chain sequences. V and J gene assignment, in a later analysis, came from comparing TCR nucleotide sequences with IMGT/GENE-DB human TR gene sequences. Using the TCRdist pipeline, a later analysis assigned CDR3 sequences along with most-parsimonious VDJ recombination scenarios. In a later analysis, every TCR beta chain was defined by the combination of its CDR3 amino acid sequence and its V-gene family, and reads without a unique V-gene family were dropped. To address suspected cross-contamination and a sequencing artifact, a later analysis removed 450 to 700 highly shared, low-generation-probability nucleotide sequences. In a later analysis, a clonal expansion index for each public chain was calculated from normalized within-repertoire ranks of inferred template counts. A later analysis computed generation probabilities with a VDJ recombination model fitted to out-of-frame rearrangements, and checked the results against IGoR. A later analysis scored TCR-TCR, TCR-HLA and TCR-CMV co-occurrence with hypergeometric tests, applying a repertoire-size bias correction to TCR pairs. False discovery rates were estimated in a later analysis by permuting HLA or CMV assignments 20 times. A later analysis grouped co-occurring TCRs with DBSCAN, adding TCRdist sequence similarity when clustering within HLA-allele-positive subsets. Co-occurrence clustering excluded repertoires with fewer than 30,000 or more than 120,000 public chains, plus five with anomalous nucleotide sharing. TCRdb obtained this table from immuneACCESS and retained in-frame rearrangements with V and J assigned. These tables miss some clones; where compared with another copy, unresolved V genes account for less than half of the shortfall, and the remainder is unexplained. From that table come the V and J calls and clone size; the DNA was used to work out D and trimming. A total of 150,000 to 200,000 clones appear in this sample, roughly 87% of them only once. Jointly, the top ten make up 0.2% to 0.3% of the sample.

Relative to germline, V is 2 bases shorter and J is 3 bases shorter, with 17 bases between their ends. The CDR3 runs 16 amino acids, cysteine and phenylalanine included. Of the read, only the CDR3 DNA is kept; its 48 bases are in frame from base 1. The germline V gene provides CDR1 SGHTA and CDR2 FQGNSA. The data were taken from a study of cytomegalovirus exposure and HLA in healthy donors (dated by TCRdb to the late 2010s). About the investigation overall: According to an earlier analysis of several hundred of the donors, about 179 million T cells yielded some 110 million unique TCR beta sequences and roughly 280 Gb of sequence data. Every discovery cohort repertoire had been produced on one sequencing platform. Among roughly 400 genotyped donors of the cohort, an average of around 240,000 unique TCR beta nucleotide sequences was sequenced per donor, of which about 18% were non-productive. To predict cytomegalovirus infection status, the study brought together high-throughput TCR immunosequencing, statistical association of individual TCRs with disease status, and machine learning. About five DR-DQ haplotypes were handled as single units for association and clustering, since linkage in the cohort was strong. Alongside the repertoire data, information on donor age, sex, ethnicity and CMV serostatus was compiled. Among the roughly 400 genotyped donors, approximately 81% belonged to the genetic ancestry cluster associated with self-reported Caucasian donors. Typing coverage varied by locus: roughly 620-630 donors for A, B, C, DRB1 and DQB1; more than 500 for DQA1; more than 600 for DPA1; fewer than 480 for DPB1. An earlier analysis of around 640 of the donors used high-throughput TCR beta sequencing to judge whether each TCR beta V gene segment behaved as functional or pseudogenic. A later analysis re-analyzed previously published TCR beta repertoires from about 600 donors and added high-resolution HLA genotyping to study TCR occurrence patterns. The study profiled the T cell repertoires of more than 500 subjects by immunosequencing and related them to cytomegalovirus serostatus. A later genetic analysis used genome-wide SNP genotypes for about 60% of the 666 donors, treating that subset as a discovery cohort. Rather than using new phenotypic data, the later analysis identified candidate immune exposures from TCR beta sequences and from how often those sequences occurred across donors. Class I and class II HLA loci were covered by the typing at four-digit resolution. Besides the first cohort of roughly 660 subjects, a separate validation cohort made up of 120 or so different subjects was used. An early release covering just under 650 HLA-typed donors comprised approximately 300 gigabases of sequencing data and some 79 million unique TCR sequences. The study was designed to test whether signatures of past pathogen exposure could be identified by cataloging public T cell receptors. General study outcomes and caveats: The 87-base-pair reads could not distinguish some IMGT-functional V segments, including TRBV6-2 and TRBV6-3, so those segments were excluded. A later analysis found that TCR association rates varied across HLA loci, with DRB1 alleles showing the most associated TCRs and HLA-C alleles the fewest. According to a later analysis, most CMV-associated TCR beta chains appeared to be HLA-restricted, and the HLA associations seemed to be driven largely by CMV exposure. According to a later genetic analysis, donors in an Asian-associated ancestry cluster had fewer N-insertions in productive TCRs than the approximately 670-donor mean. Because HLA typing was unavailable for some donors at each locus, only the typed subset was used in association tests. A cluster of highly shared sequence variants was judged likely to represent a technical artifact of the sequencing pipeline. Strong co-occurrence of HLA alleles, especially DR and DQ, made assigning TCR associations to individual alleles difficult. V-gene and J-gene trimming of TCR beta chains was associated with a missense DCLRE1C variant in a later genetic analysis, and the association was replicated in an independent cohort. In a later analysis, several top co-occurrence clusters were reported to appear linked to parvovirus B19, influenza, CMV and Epstein-Barr virus. Correlated functional status among segregating V segments might be attributable to linkage disequilibrium, but an unknown experimental factor could not be ruled out. This cohort had only TCR beta chains sequenced, and the lack of alpha or paired-chain data limited which features could be detected. An earlier analysis of roughly 570 of the donors showed that most TCR beta V segments appeared in productive rearrangements either about 87% or about 30% of the time, which broadly matched IMGT annotations. Compared with equally common non-associated chains, HLA-associated TCR beta chains in a later analysis were more clonally expanded and had lower generation probabilities. The study listed 164 TCR beta chains as associated with cytomegalovirus. The authors suggested that the approach could potentially be generalized to other disease states and immunological phenotypes. Roughly uniform sequencing depth across donors was assumed in presence/absence analyses, although this assumption may not hold. The classifier was reported to diagnose cytomegalovirus status with high specificity and sensitivity in both the original and validation cohorts. Immune exposure information for the cohort was limited to CMV serostatus. A further reported finding was that TCR beta sequences accurately predicted the HLA-A and HLA-B alleles for most subjects in the first cohort. Most TCR sequences were seen in very few donors, while some public TCRs were found in many individuals. Because counts were too low, seventeen rarely observed V segments, including chromosome 9 orphons, were excluded from the earlier analysis of 587 of the donors. A few of the identified cytomegalovirus-associated TCR beta chains were confirmed in vitro to be specific for cytomegalovirus antigens. A later analysis associated about 16,000 TCR beta sequences with specific HLA alleles at a false discovery rate of 0.05.

The rearranged segments are TRBV7-2 and TRBJ2-7, with a tentative D gene TRBD1 over 6 matching bases. Sequenced material: PBMCs. The clonotype originates from a girl less than two years old in good health and CMV-seronegative. The sequenced DNA is TGTGCCAGCAGCTTATCAGGACAGCCTGCCTTCTACGAGCAGTACTTC. Its amino acids are CASSLSGQPAFYEQYF.